Listed below are T cell receptor beta chains from one sample, sequenced in a study of blood T cell repertoires in COVID-19. The table came from immunoSEQ multiplex PCR; TCRdb's copy has only in-frame clones and leaves some out. The sample yields around 200,000 clones, around 85% seen once. Material: peripheral blood. These receptors all stem from a man in his 70s with active or convalescent COVID-19. CDR3s include the opening cysteine and the closing phenylalanine or tryptophan. A D gene is named only where the DNA matches it firmly. The size of a clone is reported for some rows only, either as once, few or many, or as a class for expanded clones.

clone_size | d_call | cdr3_length | j_call | v_call | cdr3_nt | cdr3_aa
NA | TRBD2 | 18 | TRBJ2-7 | TRBV10-2 | TGCGCCAGCAGTGAGTCGATAGGTCTAGCGGGGGGGTCCCGGGAGCAGTACTTC | CASSESIGLAGGSREQYF
once | NA | 15 | TRBJ2-7 | TRBV6-1 | TGTGCCAGCAGTGAAAGGCAGGGGAGCTCCTACGAGCAGTACTTC | CASSERQGSSYEQYF
few | NA | 14 | TRBJ2-3 | TRBV4-1 | TGCGCCAGCAGCCAAAAGGAGGGCACAGATACGCAGTATTTT | CASSQKEGTDTQYF
NA | NA | 15 | TRBJ1-1 | TRBV18 | TGTGCCAGCTCACCAAGAGAACGACATTCCACTGAAGCTTTCTTT | CASSPRERHSTEAFF
NA | TRBD1 | 14 | TRBJ2-3 | TRBV5-8 | TGTGCCAGCAGCTTGCTATCAGGGGGAGATACGCAGTATTTT | CASSLLSGGDTQYF
NA | TRBD2 | 15 | TRBJ2-2 | TRBV29-1 | TGCAGCGTTGCTCATCGGACTAGCGGGACCGGGGAGCTGTTTTTT | CSVAHRTSGTGELFF
NA | NA | 13 | TRBJ2-1 | TRBV9 | TGTGCCAGCAGCGTTTCCGGGTTCGATGAGCAGTTCTTC | CASSVSGFDEQFF
NA | NA | 14 | TRBJ2-7 | TRBV30 | TGTGCCTGGAGTGTACGGAATAGCGGTCGATCTCAGTACTTC | CAWSVRNSGRSQYF
once | NA | 16 | TRBJ2-1 | TRBV13 | TGTGCCAGCAGGGACGCAGGGCGTAGCTCCTACAATGAGCAGTTCTTC | CASRDAGRSSYNEQFF
NA | NA | 15 | TRBJ1-1 | TRBV11-2 | TGTGCCAGCAGCTACAACAGGCGTTCCGGCGTTGAAGCTTTCTTT | CASSYNRRSGVEAFF
NA | TRBD1 | 16 | TRBJ2-7 | TRBV20-1 | TGCAGTGCTAGTTGGTTGGCACAGGGGGGTTGGTACGAGCAGTACTTC | CSASWLAQGGWYEQYF
NA | NA | 13 | TRBJ1-2 | TRBV7-9 | TGTGCCAGCAGTATTACAGAGTCTACTGGCTACACCTTC | CASSITESTGYTF
NA | TRBD2 | 16 | TRBJ2-3 | TRBV24-1 | TGTGCCACCAGTGATAGGACTAGCGGGACGGCAGATACGCAGTATTTT | CATSDRTSGTADTQYF
once | NA | 12 | TRBJ2-1 | TRBV7-2 | TGTGCCAGCAGCCAGGACAGAAGTGAGCAGTTCTTC | CASSQDRSEQFF
NA | TRBD1 | 16 | TRBJ2-7 | TRBV4-1 | TGCGCCAGCAGCCTGCACCGGGACAGGGGGCTTTACGAGCAGTACTTC | CASSLHRDRGLYEQYF
NA | NA | 13 | TRBJ2-3 | TRBV7-3 | TGTGCCAGCAGCTTATCCCGGTCAGATACGCAGTATTTT | CASSLSRSDTQYF
NA | TRBD1 | 15 | TRBJ1-2 | TRBV29-1 | TGCAGCGTTGACTCAACAGGGACAGGGGACTATGGCTACACCTTC | CSVDSTGTGDYGYTF
NA | NA | 15 | TRBJ2-1 | TRBV19 | TGTGCCAGTAGTCGTGGGGGGACTTCGGCGATTGAGCAGTTCTTC | CASSRGGTSAIEQFF
NA | NA | 16 | TRBJ2-5 | TRBV7-2 | TGTGCCAGCAGCTCATTTGGGGCGGGGATTGATGAGACCCAGTACTTC | CASSSFGAGIDETQYF
NA | NA | 14 | TRBJ1-5 | TRBV18 | TGTGCCAGCTCACCTTCTCCTAGCAATCAGCCCCAGCATTTT | CASSPSPSNQPQHF
NA | NA | 14 | TRBJ1-3 | TRBV7-9 | TGTGCCAGCAGCACCAGGGCCGGAGGAAACACCATATATTTT | CASSTRAGGNTIYF
NA | NA | 14 | TRBJ2-1 | TRBV11-3 | TGTGCCAGCAGCTTAGAGCTTCGGAGGAATGAGCAGTTCTTC | CASSLELRRNEQFF
NA | TRBD1 | 15 | TRBJ1-2 | TRBV28 | TGTGCCAGCAGGACGGTACACAGGGACAGCTATGGCTACACCTTC | CASRTVHRDSYGYTF
few | TRBD1 | 16 | TRBJ2-2 | TRBV9 | TGTGCCAGCAGCGATGACAGGGGGCGGATCACCGGGGAGCTGTTTTTT | CASSDDRGRITGELFF
NA | NA | 12 | TRBJ1-1 | TRBV10-2 | TGCGCCAGCAGTGAGATAGCGGCTGAAGCTTTCTTT | CASSEIAAEAFF
once | NA | 13 | TRBJ2-1 | TRBV7-2 | TGTGCCAGCAGCGAAAGGGAGGAGGGGGAGCAGTTCTTC | CASSEREEGEQFF
NA | NA | 14 | TRBJ2-1 | TRBV5-5 | TGTGCCAGCAGCTTCTCCAGGGCCTACAATGAGCAGTTCTTC | CASSFSRAYNEQFF
NA | NA | 16 | TRBJ1-1 | TRBV5-1 | TGCGCCAGCAGCCCCGGGTCCCTCCCTATGAACACTGAAGCTTTCTTT | CASSPGSLPMNTEAFF
NA | TRBD1 | 17 | TRBJ2-6 | TRBV29-1 | TGCAGCGTTGGGACAGGGGGATCCTTCTCTGGGGCCAACGTCCTGACTTTC | CSVGTGGSFSGANVLTF
NA | TRBD1 | 15 | TRBJ1-5 | TRBV6-6 | TGTGCCAGCAGTTACAGGGACAGGAACAATCAGCCCCAGCATTTT | CASSYRDRNNQPQHF
NA | TRBD2 | 15 | TRBJ2-7 | TRBV3-1/TRBV3-2 | TGTGCCAGCAGCCAAGTGGCGGGGGGCATTTACGAGCAGTACTTC | CASSQVAGGIYEQYF
NA | NA | 15 | TRBJ2-7 | TRBV7-9 | TGTGCCAGCAGCCCCCTGGGGGCCTTAACCTACGAGCAGTACTTC | CASSPLGALTYEQYF
once | TRBD1 | 17 | TRBJ2-6 | TRBV9 | TGTGCCAGCAGCTCACAGGGGGCGATTTCTGGGGCCAACGTCCTGACTTTC | CASSSQGAISGANVLTF
once | TRBD1 | 15 | TRBJ2-7 | TRBV6-5 | TGTGCCAGCAGGAGCACCGGGACAGGGGGCTACGAGCAGTACTTC | CASRSTGTGGYEQYF
NA | NA | 17 | TRBJ2-1 | TRBV24-1 | TGTGCCACCAGTGATTTGCAATCCCTCGGCGGCTACAATGAGCAGTTCTTC | CATSDLQSLGGYNEQFF
NA | NA | 15 | TRBJ1-4 | TRBV6-6 | TGTGCCAGCTCCTTATCGGGTGCAACTAATGAAAAACTGTTTTTT | CASSLSGATNEKLFF
NA | NA | 15 | TRBJ1-3 | TRBV6-1 | TGTGCCAGCAGTGACACATTGGCAGGAGGAAACACCATATATTTT | CASSDTLAGGNTIYF
NA | NA | 14 | TRBJ1-1 | TRBV5-4 | TGTGCCAGCAGCCAGGGGACCTTGAACACTGAAGCTTTCTTT | CASSQGTLNTEAFF
NA | TRBD1 | 15 | TRBJ1-4 | TRBV2 | TGTGCCAGCAGTAACAGGGGGTTCACTAATGAAAAACTGTTTTTT | CASSNRGFTNEKLFF
NA | NA | 12 | TRBJ2-1 | TRBV10-3 | TGTGCCATCAGTGTGGCAGGGAATGAGCAGTTCTTC | CAISVAGNEQFF
once | TRBD2 | 15 | TRBJ2-1 | TRBV5-1 | TGCGCCAGCCGTATTCTAGCGGGAGCTTCCAATGAGCAGTTCTTC | CASRILAGASNEQFF
NA | TRBD1 | 15 | TRBJ2-7 | TRBV7-8 | TGTGCCAGCAGCTTAGGACAGGGTGCCCCTCGCGAGCAGTACTTC | CASSLGQGAPREQYF
NA | TRBD1 | 14 | TRBJ1-5 | TRBV7-2 | TGTGCCAGCAGCCCCCAGGGGGCTTATCAGCCCCAGCATTTT | CASSPQGAYQPQHF
NA | NA | 14 | TRBJ1-1 | TRBV5-1 | TGCGCCAGCAGCTTGCGGGGGGAGGCCACTGAAGCTTTCTTT | CASSLRGEATEAFF
many | TRBD2 | 17 | TRBJ2-2 | TRBV9 | TGTGCCAGCAGCCGGACTAGCGGTTACGCGAACACCGGGGAGCTGTTTTTT | CASSRTSGYANTGELFF
NA | TRBD1 | 18 | TRBJ1-2 | TRBV28 | TGTGCCAGCACCGTAAGGACAGGGCAAGGGTTGGCGAACTATGGCTACACCTTC | CASTVRTGQGLANYGYTF
NA | NA | 15 | TRBJ2-4 | TRBV28 | TGTGCCAGCAGTCCCCTAGGGGCGGCCAAAAACATTCAGTACTTC | CASSPLGAAKNIQYF
NA | NA | 15 | TRBJ2-7 | TRBV11-2 | TGTGCCAGCAGCGGCTGGACGGGGAGCTCCTACGAGCAGTACTTC | CASSGWTGSSYEQYF
NA | NA | 18 | TRBJ2-6 | TRBV19 | TGTGCCAGTAGTATAGAGGGGCCGAGTTACTCTGGGGCCAACGTCCTGACTTTC | CASSIEGPSYSGANVLTF